This T cell receptor (beta chain) was profiled in a study of cytomegalovirus exposure and HLA in healthy donors. Study information: An earlier analysis found 117 million unique TCR beta sequences from about 190 million T cells. Early release data held around 80 million unique TCRs from HLA-typed donors. Study-wide findings and caveats: No immune exposure information besides CMV serostatus was available. Another analysis was done later, and it associated approximately 15,000 TCR beta sequences with HLA alleles at 0.05 false discovery rate.

Primers: 60 Vbeta forward and 13 Jbeta reverse. Sequencing used immunoSEQ multiplex PCR; TCRdb keeps in-frame clones, though not all of them. The top ten clones hold 5.5% to 6.5% of a sample with 150,000 to 180,000 clones, 65% to 85% of them seen once. Per germline, CDR1 SGDLS and CDR2 YYNGEE. The CDR3 runs to 14 residues. In the case of this clone: What it binds is unknown.

J is TRBJ2-5 and V is TRBV9, with 12 bases fitting TRBD2. The DNA end lines up better with TRBJ2-7; the J call may be wrong. This TCR was sampled from a woman aged 40 to 49 in good health and CMV-seropositive. Sequencing was done on a sample of PBMCs. CDR3 DNA: TGTGCCAGCAGCCTCCGACTAGCGGGAGCCGAGCAGTACTTC. The encoded protein is CASSLRLAGAEQYF.